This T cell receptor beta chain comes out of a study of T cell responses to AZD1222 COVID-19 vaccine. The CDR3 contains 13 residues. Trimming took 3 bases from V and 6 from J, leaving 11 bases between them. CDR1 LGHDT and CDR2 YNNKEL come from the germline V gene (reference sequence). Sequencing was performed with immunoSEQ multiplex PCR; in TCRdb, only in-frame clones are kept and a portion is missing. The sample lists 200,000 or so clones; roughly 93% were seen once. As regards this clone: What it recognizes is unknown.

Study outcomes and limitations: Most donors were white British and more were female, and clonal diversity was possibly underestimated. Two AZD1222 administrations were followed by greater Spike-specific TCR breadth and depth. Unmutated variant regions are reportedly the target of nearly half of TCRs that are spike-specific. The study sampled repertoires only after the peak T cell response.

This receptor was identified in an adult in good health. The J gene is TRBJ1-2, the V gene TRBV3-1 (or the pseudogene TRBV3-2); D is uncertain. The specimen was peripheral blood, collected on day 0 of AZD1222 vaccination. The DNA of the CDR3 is TGTGCCAGCAGCCATCTACGAGGAGATGGCTACACCTTC. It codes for CASSHLRGDGYTF.